This TCR beta chain appears in the sequencing data of a study of blood T cell repertoires in COVID-19. About the research overall: Acute-phase and convalescent COVID-19 samples originated in the United States, Italy and Spain.

Authors' processing steps: Scientists estimated how many nucleated cells there were by amplifying reference gene primers. Using immunoSEQ multiplex PCR, the repertoire was profiled, and TCRdb retains in-frame clones only, with some absent. The V and J calls and clone size are taken from that table; D and trimming were inferred from the DNA. Here the sample spans approximately 130,000 clones, around 83% being singletons. In terms of age and location, participants ranged from roughly 18 to 95 years and lived in about 25 US areas. Either two negative PCRs, clearance, or symptom resolution qualified Cohort 3 donors as recovered. V was clipped by 8 bases and J by 7 bases, with 18 bases between them. In germline, CDR1 is MNHEY, CDR2 SMNVEV (reference sequence). There are 14 residues in the CDR3.

The J gene is TRBJ1-5, the V gene TRBV27; tentative D call: TRBD1 (6 bases). This receptor was obtained from a man aged 25 to 45 who had recovered from COVID-19. Sequencing input: PBMCs or T cells enriched from blood (not recorded which). CDR3 bases: TGTGCCAGCTCCCAAATAGAGGGGGGGCAGCCCCAGCATTTT. Its translation is CASSQIEGGQPQHF.